This T cell receptor (beta chain) was sequenced during a study of blood T cell repertoires in COVID-19. About the study: The United States, Italy and Spain were the sources of the acute and convalescent COVID-19 samples. Sources were T cells, B-cell-depleted T cells, or PBMCs; the material itself was cDNA or gDNA.

Study processing details: Amplification of reference gene primers was used by the study to estimate nucleated cell counts. The method was immunoSEQ multiplex PCR; TCRdb's version includes in-frame clones alone and lacks a portion of them. Clonal size and the V and J genes are those of that table, whereas D and trimming came from the DNA. Altogether a few hundred thousand clones are present, 85% to 90% being singletons, with the ten largest covering about 4.1%. CDR1 SEHNR and CDR2 FQNEAQ come from the germline V gene (reference sequence). With 3 bases removed from V and 0 bases from J, the gap between germline ends came to 5 bases. The CDR3 is made up of 13 amino acids.

The material sequenced was peripheral blood. The TCR comes from a man in his forties or fifties with acute or convalescent COVID-19. The rearrangement joins TRBV7-9 to TRBJ1-1; unclear D gene. CDR3 sequence (DNA): TGTGCCAGCAGCTTTGGGCTGAACACTGAAGCTTTCTTT. It yields the protein CASSFGLNTEAFF.